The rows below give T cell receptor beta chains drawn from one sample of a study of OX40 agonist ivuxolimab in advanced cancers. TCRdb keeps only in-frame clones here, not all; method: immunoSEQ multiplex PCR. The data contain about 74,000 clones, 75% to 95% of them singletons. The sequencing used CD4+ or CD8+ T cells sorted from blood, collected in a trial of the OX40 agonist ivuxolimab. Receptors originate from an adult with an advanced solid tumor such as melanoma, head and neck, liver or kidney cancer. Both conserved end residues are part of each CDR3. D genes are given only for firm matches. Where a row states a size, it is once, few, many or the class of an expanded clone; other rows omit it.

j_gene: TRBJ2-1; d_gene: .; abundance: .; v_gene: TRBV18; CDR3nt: TGTGCCAGCTCTCCCCCGACACCAGCCGCCGATGAGCAGTTCTTC; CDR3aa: CASSPPTPAADEQFF
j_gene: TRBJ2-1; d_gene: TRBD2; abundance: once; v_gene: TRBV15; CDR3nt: TGTGCCACCAGCAAAACCAAAGCGGGAAATGAGCAGTTCTTC; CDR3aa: CATSKTKAGNEQFF
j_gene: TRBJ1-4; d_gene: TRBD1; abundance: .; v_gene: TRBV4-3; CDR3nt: TGCGCCAGCAGCCGGGACAGCGGCACTAATGAAAAACTGTTTTTT; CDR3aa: CASSRDSGTNEKLFF
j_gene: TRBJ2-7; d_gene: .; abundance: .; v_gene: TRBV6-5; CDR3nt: TGTGCCAGCAGCCCACTGGACAGTTCCTACGAGCAGTACTTC; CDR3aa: CASSPLDSSYEQYF
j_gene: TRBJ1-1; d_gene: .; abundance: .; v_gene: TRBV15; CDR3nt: TGTGCCACCAGCCGGCGATGGGCAGACGCGGCTTTCTTT; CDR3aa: CATSRRWADAAFF
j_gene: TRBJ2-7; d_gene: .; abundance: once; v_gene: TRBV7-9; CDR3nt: TGTGCCAGCAGCTTAGACGACGAGCAGTACTTC; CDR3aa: CASSLDDEQYF
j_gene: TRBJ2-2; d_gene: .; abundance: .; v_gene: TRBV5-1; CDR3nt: TGCGCCTCCCATAACACCGGGGAGCTGTTTTTT; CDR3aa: CASHNTGELFF
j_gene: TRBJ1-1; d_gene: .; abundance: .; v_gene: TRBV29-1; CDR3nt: TGCAGCGTATCGGACACTCGTCGGAACACTGAAGCTTTCTTT; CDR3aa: CSVSDTRRNTEAFF
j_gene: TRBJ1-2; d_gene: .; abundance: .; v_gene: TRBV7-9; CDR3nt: TGTGCCAGCAGAACAGACATAGCTAACTATGGCTACACCTTC; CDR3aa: CASRTDIANYGYTF
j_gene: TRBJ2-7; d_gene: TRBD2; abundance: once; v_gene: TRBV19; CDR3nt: TGTGCCAGTAGTATCTGGGGGGGTCCCTCCTACGAGCAGTACTTC; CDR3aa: CASSIWGGPSYEQYF
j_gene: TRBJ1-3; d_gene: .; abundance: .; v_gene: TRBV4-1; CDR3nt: TGCGCCAGCAGCCAAGGCCTAGGAGGAAACACCATATATTTT; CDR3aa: CASSQGLGGNTIYF
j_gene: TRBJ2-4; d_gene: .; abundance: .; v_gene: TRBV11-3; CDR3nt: TGTGCCAGCAGCTTAGGGCGAGAAAACATTCAGTACTTC; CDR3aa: CASSLGRENIQYF
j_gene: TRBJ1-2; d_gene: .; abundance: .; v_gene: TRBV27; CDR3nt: TGTGCCAGCAGTGAAATAGGGGGGGACGATGGCTACACCTTC; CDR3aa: CASSEIGGDDGYTF
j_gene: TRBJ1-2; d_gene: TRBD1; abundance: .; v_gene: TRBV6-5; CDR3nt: TGTGCCAGCAGTTCCACAGAGGGGGCCCTTAACTATGGCTACACCTTC; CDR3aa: CASSSTEGALNYGYTF
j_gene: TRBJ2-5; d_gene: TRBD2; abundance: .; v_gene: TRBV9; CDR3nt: TGTGCCAGCAGCGCAGATAGGACTAGCGGGGATCAAGAGACCCAGTACTTC; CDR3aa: CASSADRTSGDQETQYF
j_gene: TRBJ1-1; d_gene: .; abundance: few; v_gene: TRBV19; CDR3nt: TGTGCCAGTAGACCATACGAGTTGAACACTGAAGCTTTCTTT; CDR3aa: CASRPYELNTEAFF
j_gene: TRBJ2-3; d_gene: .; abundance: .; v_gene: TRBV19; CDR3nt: TGTGCCAGTAGTATAGGAGGCAGGGGTTACACAGATACGCAGTATTTT; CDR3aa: CASSIGGRGYTDTQYF
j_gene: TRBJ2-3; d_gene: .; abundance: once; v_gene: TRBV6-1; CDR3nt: TGTGCCAGCAGTGAATTCTTAGCGAGCACAGATACGCAGTATTTT; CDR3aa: CASSEFLASTDTQYF
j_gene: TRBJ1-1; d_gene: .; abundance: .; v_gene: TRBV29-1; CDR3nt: TGCAGCGTTGAGACAGGCCTCACTGAAGCTTTCTTT; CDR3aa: CSVETGLTEAFF
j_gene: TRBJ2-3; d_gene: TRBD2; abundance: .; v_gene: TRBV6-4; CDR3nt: TGTGCCAGCAGTGACTCGACTAGCGGGGGAGATACGCAGTATTTT; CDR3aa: CASSDSTSGGDTQYF
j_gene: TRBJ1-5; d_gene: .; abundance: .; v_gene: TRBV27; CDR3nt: TGTGCCAGTTCAGACGGGAGAAATCAGCCCCAGCATTTT; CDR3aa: CASSDGRNQPQHF
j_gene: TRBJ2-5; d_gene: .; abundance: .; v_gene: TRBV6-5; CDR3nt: TGTGCCAGCAGTATGATGCCCGGGATCCAAGAGACCCAGTACTTC; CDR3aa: CASSMMPGIQETQYF
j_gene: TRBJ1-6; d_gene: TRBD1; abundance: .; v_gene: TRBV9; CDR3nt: TGTGCCAGCAGCGTCCGGACAGGGGATTCACCCCTCCACTTT; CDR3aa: CASSVRTGDSPLHF
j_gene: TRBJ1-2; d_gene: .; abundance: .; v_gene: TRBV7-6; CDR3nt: TGTGCCAGCAGCTCCACCTACTATGGCTACACCTTC; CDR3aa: CASSSTYYGYTF
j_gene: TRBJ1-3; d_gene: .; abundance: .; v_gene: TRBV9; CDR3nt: TGTGCCAGCAGCACTAGGGGAAACACCATATATTTT; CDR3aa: CASSTRGNTIYF
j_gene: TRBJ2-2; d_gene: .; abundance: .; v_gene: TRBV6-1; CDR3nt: TGTGCCAGCAGTGAATTAGGGGCGGTGGGCACCGGGGAGCTGTTTTTT; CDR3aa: CASSELGAVGTGELFF
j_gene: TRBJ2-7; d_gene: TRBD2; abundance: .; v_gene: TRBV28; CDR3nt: TGTGCCAGCAGTTTTAGACTAGCGGGAGAAGAGCAGTACTTC; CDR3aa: CASSFRLAGEEQYF
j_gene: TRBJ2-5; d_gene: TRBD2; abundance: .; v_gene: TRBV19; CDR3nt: TGTGCCAGTAGCCAGGAGACTAGCGGGGGGGCCCTCCGAGAGACCCAGTACTTC; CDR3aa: CASSQETSGGALRETQYF
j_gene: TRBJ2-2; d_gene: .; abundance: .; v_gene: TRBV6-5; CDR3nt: TGTGCCAGCAGTTACTCAAACACCGGGGAGCTGTTTTTT; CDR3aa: CASSYSNTGELFF
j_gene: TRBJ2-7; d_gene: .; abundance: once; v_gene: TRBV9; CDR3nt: TGTGCCAGCAGCGTGGCGGGGAGCTCCTCCTACGAGCAGTACTTC; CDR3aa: CASSVAGSSSYEQYF
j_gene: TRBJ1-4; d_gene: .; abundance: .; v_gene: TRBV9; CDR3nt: TGTGCCAGCAGCGCAGTTGCAACTAATGAAAAACTGTTTTTT; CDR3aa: CASSAVATNEKLFF
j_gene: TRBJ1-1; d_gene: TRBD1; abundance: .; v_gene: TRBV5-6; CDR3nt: TGTGCCAGCAGCGGGGGGACAGCTATGAACACTGAAGCTTTCTTT; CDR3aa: CASSGGTAMNTEAFF
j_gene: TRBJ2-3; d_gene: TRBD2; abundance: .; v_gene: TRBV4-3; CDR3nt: TGCGCCAGCAGCCAAGAAACTAGCGGGGGCCCTAGCACAGATACGCAGTATTTT; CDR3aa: CASSQETSGGPSTDTQYF
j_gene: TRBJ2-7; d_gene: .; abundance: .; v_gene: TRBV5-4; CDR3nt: TGTGCCAGCAGCCCCGGCCTCACCTACGAGCAGTACTTC; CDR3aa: CASSPGLTYEQYF
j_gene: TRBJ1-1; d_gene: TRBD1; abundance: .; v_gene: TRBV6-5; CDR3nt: TGTGCCAGCAGTTGGGGACAGGAAAACACTGAAGCTTTCTTT; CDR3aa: CASSWGQENTEAFF
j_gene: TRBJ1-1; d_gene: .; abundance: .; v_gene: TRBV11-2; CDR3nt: TGTGCCAGCAGCTTAGATCGGCGGTTAAACACTGAAGCTTTCTTT; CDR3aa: CASSLDRRLNTEAFF
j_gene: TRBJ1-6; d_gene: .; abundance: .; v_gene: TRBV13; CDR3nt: TGTGCCAGCAGAGGTTGGGGTCGAAACGATTCACCCCTCCACTTT; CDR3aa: CASRGWGRNDSPLHF
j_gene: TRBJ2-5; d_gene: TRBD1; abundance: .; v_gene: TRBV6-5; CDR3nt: TGTGCCAGCAGTTACTCCGGGACAGACCAAGAGACCCAGTACTTC; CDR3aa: CASSYSGTDQETQYF
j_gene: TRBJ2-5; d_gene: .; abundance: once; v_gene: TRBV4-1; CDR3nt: TGCGCCAGCAGCCAAGAGTGGGAGGATCTACTCCAAGAGACCCAGTACTTC; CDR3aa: CASSQEWEDLLQETQYF
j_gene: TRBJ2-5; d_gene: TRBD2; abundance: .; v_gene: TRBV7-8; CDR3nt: TGTGCCAGCAGCTTAGCGGGGGCTAGCGGGAGGGTGGAGACCCAGTACTTC; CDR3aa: CASSLAGASGRVETQYF
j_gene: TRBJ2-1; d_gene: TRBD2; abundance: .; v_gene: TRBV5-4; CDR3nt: TGTGCCAGCAGCTGGGACTACTCCTACAATGAGCAGTTCTTC; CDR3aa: CASSWDYSYNEQFF
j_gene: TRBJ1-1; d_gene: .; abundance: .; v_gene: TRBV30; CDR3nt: TGTGCCTGGACTGTCACCTTAGGCGGGACTGAAGCTTTCTTT; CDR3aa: CAWTVTLGGTEAFF
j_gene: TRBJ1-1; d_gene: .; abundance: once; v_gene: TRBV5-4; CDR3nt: TGTGCCAGCAGCGCGACTGCTCTCATGAACACTGAAGCTTTCTTT; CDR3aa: CASSATALMNTEAFF
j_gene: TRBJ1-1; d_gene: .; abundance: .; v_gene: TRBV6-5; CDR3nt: TGTGCCAGCAGTTACGCTTTGAAAGCTTTCTTT; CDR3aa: CASSYALKAFF
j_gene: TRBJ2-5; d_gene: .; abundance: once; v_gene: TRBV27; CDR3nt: TGTGCCAGCAGTCCGACTCAGGGGCGCCAAGAGACCCAGTACTTC; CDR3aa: CASSPTQGRQETQYF
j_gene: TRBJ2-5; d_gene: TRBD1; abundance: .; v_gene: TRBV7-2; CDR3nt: TGTGCCAGCAGCTTAGCCCTGGGCAGGGGGCAAGAGACCCAGTACTTC; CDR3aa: CASSLALGRGQETQYF
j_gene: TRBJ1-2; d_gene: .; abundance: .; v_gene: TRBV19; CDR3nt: TGTGCCAGTAGTATCCAGGGAAACTATGGCTACACCTTC; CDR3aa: CASSIQGNYGYTF
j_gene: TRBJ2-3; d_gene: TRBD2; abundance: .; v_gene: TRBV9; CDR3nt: TGTGCCAGCAGCGCCGGGGATAGCGGGACCTACACAGATACGCAGTATTTT; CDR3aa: CASSAGDSGTYTDTQYF
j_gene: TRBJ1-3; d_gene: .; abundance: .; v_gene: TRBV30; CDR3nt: TGTGCCTGGAGTGTGGGGTCTGGAAACACCATATATTTT; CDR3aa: CAWSVGSGNTIYF
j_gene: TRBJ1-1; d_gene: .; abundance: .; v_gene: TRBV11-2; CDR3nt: TGTGCCAGCAGCTTAAACAGGAACACTGAAGCTTTCTTT; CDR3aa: CASSLNRNTEAFF
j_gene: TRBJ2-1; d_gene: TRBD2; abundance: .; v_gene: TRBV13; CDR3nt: TGTGCCAGCAGCTCCCTCTCTAGCGGGAGGGCCTCTTACAATGAGCAGTTCTTC; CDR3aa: CASSSLSSGRASYNEQFF